The sequence of this T cell receptor beta chain was determined in a study of Tregs in tolerant kidney transplant recipients. Findings and limits, study-wide: No direct test of biological reproducibility was done here.

Sequenced by immunoSEQ multiplex PCR; TCRdb stores in-frame clones only, minus some. The sample consists of over 60,000 clones, 85% to 90% of them appearing once. A note on this clone: What it binds is unknown.

V lost 0 bases to trimming and J lost 2 bases, with 2 bases between them. Germline V gives CDR1 GTSNPN, CDR2 SVGIG (reference sequence). The CDR3 loop spans 13 amino acids. The material was CD4+ T cells from blood, obtained before the transplant. This TCR was recovered from a human donor who received a combined kidney and bone marrow transplant. The chain is built from TRBV30 and TRBJ2-6; D uncertain. In DNA form, the CDR3 reads TGTGCCTGGAGTGTCACTGGGGCCAACGTCCTGACTTTC. This codes for CAWSVTGANVLTF. Complete variable domain (other parts from reference TRBV30 and TRBJ2-6): SQTIHQWPATLVQPVGSPLSLECTVEGTSNPNLYWYRQAAGRGLQLLFYSVGIGQISSEVPQNLSASRPQDRQFILSSKKLLLSDSGFYLCAWSVTGANVLTFGAGSRLTVL.